This T cell receptor beta chain was found in a study of T cell repertoires in cytomegalovirus infection (dated by TCRdb to the late 2010s). For the study in its entirety: The HLA type of each donor mattered for the analysis, because public TCR beta signatures pointed to carriage of CMV infection along with the matching HLA type.

The sample holds a few counts of this clonotype. Its antigen has not been determined. Base qualities were left out, and no much larger clone turns up one base away. Broad study findings and their caveats: The ex vivo response was dominated by HLA-C-restricted CMV-specific TCR beta clonotypes, which also provided the single most frequent clonotype in two of eight donors. In both this cohort and an independent roughly 350-donor cohort, the cumulative frequency of public TCR beta family members distinguished carriers of CMV infection plus the relevant HLA type.

The sequencing machine was an Illumina HiSeq 1500. Using fastp trimming at Q25 and MiXCR clonotype assembly, TCRdb reanalyzed the public sequencing data and kept in-frame beta chains. Each entry merges the rows of one CDR3 protein and shows their most common DNA and genes. The sample profile shows fewer than 400,000 distinct CDR3 sequences; less than 20% of them were found once. Approximately 10% of the sample is taken by the ten largest. The sample comprised PBMCs. The TCR comes from a human donor in good health (CMV status not recorded). Some clones in this sample may be carry-over from other donors' samples.

The bases are TGCAGTGCTAGAGATAGCACTAGCGGAGGGGAGCAGTACTTC. It is translated as CSARDSTSGGEQYF. Recombination joined TRBV20-1 with TRBJ2-7, and TRBD2 aligns with 8 junction nucleotides. The germline V gene (reference sequence) supplies CDR1 DFQATT and CDR2 SNEGSKA. The CDR3 starts with the cysteine, ends with the phenylalanine, and has 14 residues. Left in the record is the CDR3 DNA by itself, 42 bases read in frame from the first base. The V end gives up 0 bases and the J end 7 bases, leaving 8 bases in the junction not matched to a gene.